This T cell receptor beta chain is from a study of CD8+ T cells in alopecia areata. Following extraction, RNA underwent reverse transcription to cDNA, which served as the sequencing template. The table came from immunoSEQ multiplex PCR; TCRdb's copy has only in-frame clones and leaves some out. The sample gives 200,000 or so clones, 58% of which show up once; about 5% is in the top ten. This clone was seen more than once but under ten times. V lost 6 bases and J 4 bases, leaving 9 bases between the germline ends. The germline V gene encodes CDR1 SEHNR and CDR2 FQNEAQ (reference sequence). The CDR3 spans 12 residues. Stated treatment: oral pan-JAK inhibitor, 5-10 mg twice daily. Obtained from alopecia areata patients were lesional scalp punch biopsies along with peripheral blood.

The TCR sequence derives from a human donor with alopecia areata. The V gene is TRBV7-9, the J gene TRBJ1-1; D gene uncertain. Sample: CD4+ T cells sorted from blood, taken at week 24, from a patient treated with tofacitinib. CDR3 region: CASREVPTEAFF. The CDR3, as DNA: TGTGCCAGCAGAGAGGTTCCCACTGAAGCTTTCTTT.